The T cell receptor (beta chain) under discussion was sequenced for a study of CD8+ T cells in alopecia areata listed by TCRdb under 2018. With regard to the full study: Treated patients were enrolled in an open-label pilot trial of oral tofacitinib at 5 to 10 mg twice daily for moderate-to-severe alopecia areata. Tofacitinib was given for 6 to 18 months, followed by 6 months of follow-up off drug to assess delayed response and recurrence. For the treated patients, the SALT score, which quantifies what percentage of scalp surface area is affected, served as the measure of disease severity. High-throughput TCRbeta sequencing was used to examine T cell clonal expansion in alopecia areata in both the C3H/HeJ mouse model and human patients. Human TCRbeta sequencing covered scalp tissue and sorted CD4+ and CD8+ peripheral blood T cells from patchy and totalis/universalis alopecia areata patients and healthy controls. Patients on tofacitinib were biopsied at baseline and after 4 and 24 weeks of treatment, and several of the patients also had a later scalp biopsy. Scalp clonality was compared across normal scalp (n=4), patchy alopecia areata scalp (n=8), and alopecia totalis/universalis scalp (n=8). RNA was obtained with the PAXgene miRNA kit for fixed scalp, the miRNeasy kit for PBMCs, and the RNeasy kit for mouse skin. immunoSEQ multiplex PCR using 35 Vbeta forward primers and 13 Jbeta reverse primers was used to amplify TCRbeta CDR3 regions. Study-level results and caveats: With tofacitinib, both scalp clonality and the number of expanded CD8+ clones among the top 100 scalp clones went down significantly. Because the treated cohort was small and had only one nonresponder, larger studies are needed to examine links between baseline CD8+ expansion and response. During tofacitinib treatment, many expanded lesional clones remained in scalp and blood, and this persistence may partly explain relapse after treatment is stopped. Shared TCR sequences between patients were less evident than in mice, which may be partly attributable to HLA diversity in the patient population. Unlike mouse skin, which is dominated by gammadelta T cells, normal human skin has resident alphabeta T cells that are also sequenced, and this complicates analysis of the scalp TCR repertoire. Compared with normal scalp, lesional scalp had higher clonality and more expanded CD8+ clones, particularly in alopecia totalis/universalis, a pattern that suggests antigenic drive.

Remarks on this clone: Its target antigen remains unknown. Per-base qualities were not stored, and no clone one base away is much larger.

The germline ends are 6 bases apart after V is trimmed by 5 bases and J by 5 bases. Its CDR3 holds 11 amino acids, cysteine through phenylalanine. The DNA shown is the 33-base CDR3, in frame from base 1. CDR1 and CDR2, per the germline V gene (reference sequence), are SEHNR and FQNEAQ. The meaning of the sample's time point label: less than five weeks on oral tofacitinib. The treatment or condition label here, explained by the study, means: oral pan-JAK inhibitor, 5-10 mg twice daily. Lesional scalp punch biopsies and peripheral blood were collected from alopecia areata patients. PBMCs were isolated by density centrifugation and stained for CD3, CD4 and CD8, and CD4+ and CD8+ T cells were sorted on a FACSAria. Receptors were amplified or captured by the immunoSEQ multiplex PCR assay. RNA was extracted from all samples and reverse transcribed into cDNA as template for TCR sequencing. SuperScript III was used for first-strand cDNA synthesis, primed with a 2:1 mix of oligo-dT and random hexamers. A synthetic immune receptor repertoire was used to assess amplification bias, and residual bias was removed computationally. Concerning the study's data processing: Raw reads were preprocessed to remove errors, and CDR3 was defined according to IMGT conventions as the region from the conserved cysteine to phenylalanine. To get clonality, Shannon entropy was normalized by log2 of the number of productive unique TCRs and the result was subtracted from 1. Whether each scalp clone was CD4 or CD8 was inferred by checking scalp TCRbeta sequences against the CD4 and CD8 repertoires from sorted blood. In its TCRdb copy, this immuneACCESS table keeps in-frame sequences only and misses some clones. Where compared with another copy, unresolved V genes explain less than half of these, and the others have no known cause. The V and J calls and clone size were taken over from that table, and D and trimming were inferred from the DNA. This sample comprises 170,000 or so clones, roughly 65% of them detected only once. The biggest ten clones account for roughly 0.91% of the sample.

This chain joins TRBV7-9 to TRBJ2-5; the D gene is unclear. This TCR was sampled from a human donor with alopecia areata. The sample consisted of CD4+ T cells sorted from blood, taken at week 4, from a patient treated with tofacitinib. In nucleotide form, the sequence is TGTGCCAGCAGCCCCCTGGAGACCCAGTACTTC. This codes for CASSPLETQYF.